This entry lists 6 T cell receptor beta chains sequenced from one sample in a study of blood T cell repertoires in COVID-19. Sequencing used immunoSEQ multiplex PCR; TCRdb keeps in-frame clones, though not all of them. The table has roughly 40,000 clones, about 70% seen once. Input material: peripheral blood. These receptors all stem from a man in his 70s with active or convalescent COVID-19.

As DNA, the CDR3 is TGTGCCAGCAGTTTCAGGGAGGCCGGGGAGCTGTTTTTT. Amino acids: CASSFREAGELFF. The chain combines TRBV5-4 with TRBJ2-2; D perhaps matches TRBD2 (6 bases). This CDR3 contains 13 residues. Germline CDR1 and CDR2: SGHNT and YYREEE (reference sequence). The V and J ends lost 5 bases and 6 bases respectively, with 11 bases between them.

This chain links TRBV7-9 with TRBJ1-2; 9 bases align to TRBD1. CDR1 is SEHNR, CDR2 FQNEAQ, per germline (reference sequence). The CDR3 loop spans 16 amino acids. With V trimmed by 5 bases and J by 6 bases, 13 bases remained unmatched. CDR3 in amino acids: CASSNQGGQGRDGYTF. The DNA of the CDR3 is TGTGCCAGCAGCAATCAGGGGGGACAGGGTCGGGATGGCTACACCTTC.

The rearrangement joins TRBV2 to TRBJ1-5; TRBD1 is a possible D gene (6 bases). There are 13 residues in the CDR3. The V and J ends lost 6 bases and 9 bases respectively, with 15 bases between them. From germline, CDR1 is SNHLY and CDR2 FYNNEI. CDR3 amino acids: CASSRQAKAPQHF. The CDR3 DNA sequence: TGTGCCAGCAGCCGACAGGCGAAGGCGCCCCAGCATTTT.

A note on this clone: The same CDR3 is also encoded by other DNA sequences in this sample. The rearrangement joins TRBV9 to TRBJ2-2; the D is unclear. The CDR3 is made up of 14 amino acids. Trimming shortened V by 0 bases and J by 4 bases, and 7 bases separated the two germline ends. Per germline, CDR1 SGDLS and CDR2 YYNGEE. The CDR3 sequence: CASSVDPSTGELFF. The CDR3 nucleotides are TGTGCCAGCAGCGTAGATCCCAGCACCGGGGAGCTGTTTTTT.

The genes are TRBV7-3 and TRBJ2-5; tentative D call: TRBD2 (5 bases). From germline, CDR1 is SGHTA and CDR2 FQGTGA. The V end lost 3 bases, the J end lost 1 base, and 15 bases lay between the germline ends. The CDR3 spans 16 residues. CDR3 DNA: TGTGCCAGCAGCTTTGGGTTCGTTGCGGGCCAAGAGACCCAGTACTTC. As protein: CASSFGFVAGQETQYF.

The rearrangement uses TRBV19 and TRBJ1-2; D might be TRBD1 (6 bases). The V gene's germline CDR1 is LNHDA and CDR2 SQIVND (reference sequence). The CDR3 loop spans 13 amino acids. Trimming took off 1 base at V and 4 bases at J, with 7 bases between the two ends. In DNA, the CDR3 is TGTGCCAGTAGTATAGGGACAGCCTATGGCTACACCTTC. Encoded protein: CASSIGTAYGYTF.